The sequence of this T cell receptor (beta chain) was determined in a study of CD8 T cells in ankylosing spondylitis. Each CDR3 protein is one row after TCRdb ran MiXCR on the 5' RACE reads. This sample has some 240,000 distinct CDR3 sequences, with approximately 9% found just once. Germline CDR1 reads DFQATT; CDR2 reads SNEGSKA (reference sequence). The CDR3 contains 16 residues. With V trimmed by 5 bases and J by 5 bases, 12 bases remained unmatched. This clonotype was counted a single time. This clone may be a read error of a much larger clone one base away. Input material: blood, either unsorted or a sorted T cell fraction (not recorded which). The origin of this receptor is a male donor with ankylosing spondylitis or in good health (not recorded which). V usage is TRBV20-1 and J usage is TRBJ2-3; TRBD2 agrees at 11 bases. CDR3 in DNA: TGCAGTGCTCCGTACACCCCCGGGACTAGCGGAGATACGCAGTATTTT. Its translation: CSAPYTPGTSGDTQYF.